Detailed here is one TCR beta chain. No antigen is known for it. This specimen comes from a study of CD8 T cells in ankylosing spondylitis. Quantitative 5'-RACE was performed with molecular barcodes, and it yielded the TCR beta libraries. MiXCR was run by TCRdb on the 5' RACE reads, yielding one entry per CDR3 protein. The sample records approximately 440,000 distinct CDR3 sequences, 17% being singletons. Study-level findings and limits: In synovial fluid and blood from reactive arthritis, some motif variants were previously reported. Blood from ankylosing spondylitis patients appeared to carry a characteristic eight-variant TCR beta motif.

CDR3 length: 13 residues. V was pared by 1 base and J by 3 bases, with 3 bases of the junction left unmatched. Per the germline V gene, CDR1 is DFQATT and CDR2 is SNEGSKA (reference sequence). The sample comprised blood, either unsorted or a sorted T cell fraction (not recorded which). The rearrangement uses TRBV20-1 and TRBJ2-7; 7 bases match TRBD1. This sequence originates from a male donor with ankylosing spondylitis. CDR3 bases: TGCAGTGCTAGAGGGGGGACAGTCTACGAGCAGTACTTC. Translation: CSARGGTVYEQYF.